This is a list of T cell receptor beta chains from one sample in a study of T cell responses to AZD1222 COVID-19 vaccine. The repertoire was sequenced with immunoSEQ multiplex PCR; TCRdb's copy has only in-frame clones and lacks some. The sample records 150,000 or so clones, 91% being singletons. Source: peripheral blood, taken 28 days after the second AZD1222 dose. The receptors shown here come from an adult who received the AZD1222 COVID-19 vaccine. Each CDR3 is given with its conserved first and last residue. The D gene is left open where the match is weak. Expanded clones are given a class, and other clones once, few, many or no size at all.

j_gene: TRBJ2-7; abundance: .; v_gene: TRBV12-3/TRBV12-4; d_gene: .; CDR3nt: TGTGCCAGCAGTTTAACAGCATACGAGCAGTACTTC; CDR3aa: CASSLTAYEQYF
j_gene: TRBJ2-3; abundance: .; v_gene: TRBV7-9; d_gene: TRBD2; CDR3nt: TGTGCCAGCAGCTCGAGACTAGCGGGGCGCACAGATACGCAGTATTTT; CDR3aa: CASSSRLAGRTDTQYF
j_gene: TRBJ2-3; abundance: .; v_gene: TRBV4-2; d_gene: TRBD2; CDR3nt: TGTGCCAGCAGCCAAGCGCTAGCGGGAGGTACAGATACGCAGTATTTT; CDR3aa: CASSQALAGGTDTQYF
j_gene: TRBJ2-3; abundance: .; v_gene: TRBV5-4; d_gene: TRBD2; CDR3nt: TGTGCCAGCAGCCAGACTAGCGGGAGGTCAGATACGCAGTATTTT; CDR3aa: CASSQTSGRSDTQYF
j_gene: TRBJ2-3; abundance: .; v_gene: TRBV9; d_gene: TRBD2; CDR3nt: TGTGCCAGCAGCGTAGAATTAGCGGGAGGTGCAGATACGCAGTATTTT; CDR3aa: CASSVELAGGADTQYF
j_gene: TRBJ1-1; abundance: .; v_gene: TRBV5-1; d_gene: TRBD1; CDR3nt: TGCGCCAGCAGCGCCCGACAGGGACCAAACACTGAAGCTTTCTTT; CDR3aa: CASSARQGPNTEAFF
j_gene: TRBJ1-6; abundance: once; v_gene: TRBV27; d_gene: .; CDR3nt: TGTGCCAGCAGTTTCGGGGAGGGGGGTCGTAATTCACCCCTCCACTTT; CDR3aa: CASSFGEGGRNSPLHF
j_gene: TRBJ2-7; abundance: .; v_gene: TRBV5-8; d_gene: .; CDR3nt: TGTGCCAGCAGCTACGACGACGGTCCCTACGAGCAGTACTTC; CDR3aa: CASSYDDGPYEQYF
j_gene: TRBJ2-5; abundance: .; v_gene: TRBV30; d_gene: TRBD2; CDR3nt: TGTGCCTGGAGTGGGGGCGGGGGGGCCTTCCAAGAGACCCAGTACTTC; CDR3aa: CAWSGGGGAFQETQYF
j_gene: TRBJ1-3; abundance: .; v_gene: TRBV4-2; d_gene: TRBD1; CDR3nt: TGTGCCAGCAGCCAACGACAGGGGTCCGGAAACACCATATATTTT; CDR3aa: CASSQRQGSGNTIYF
j_gene: TRBJ1-3; abundance: .; v_gene: TRBV5-4; d_gene: .; CDR3nt: TGTGCCAGCAGCTTGGGGCCGCCATCGGGAAACACCATATATTTT; CDR3aa: CASSLGPPSGNTIYF
j_gene: TRBJ2-7; abundance: .; v_gene: TRBV7-8; d_gene: .; CDR3nt: TGTGCCAGCAGCTCAGGCGCGTGGGGGAGCACCTACGAGCAGTACTTC; CDR3aa: CASSSGAWGSTYEQYF
j_gene: TRBJ2-2; abundance: .; v_gene: TRBV24-1; d_gene: .; CDR3nt: TGTGCCACAGAGACAGGCAGGGACACCGGGGAGCTGTTTTTT; CDR3aa: CATETGRDTGELFF
j_gene: TRBJ1-2; abundance: many; v_gene: TRBV5-1; d_gene: .; CDR3nt: TGCGCCAGCAGCGCGGCAGGGGACGTTGGCTATGGCTACACCTTC; CDR3aa: CASSAAGDVGYGYTF
j_gene: TRBJ1-5; abundance: .; v_gene: TRBV12-1; d_gene: .; CDR3nt: .; CDR3aa: CASSFGPGSQGGGNQPQHF
j_gene: TRBJ1-4; abundance: .; v_gene: TRBV9; d_gene: .; CDR3nt: TGTGCCAGCAGCCGGGCCGGAGGTGAGGAAAAACTGTTTTTT; CDR3aa: CASSRAGGEEKLFF
j_gene: TRBJ2-7; abundance: once; v_gene: TRBV7-2; d_gene: .; CDR3nt: TGTGCCAGCAAGGCGGCAGGGGTTTCCTACGAGCAGTACTTC; CDR3aa: CASKAAGVSYEQYF
j_gene: TRBJ1-4; abundance: .; v_gene: TRBV18; d_gene: TRBD1; CDR3nt: TGTGCCAGCTCGGCGGGACAGGGAAATGAAAAACTGTTTTTT; CDR3aa: CASSAGQGNEKLFF
j_gene: TRBJ1-2; abundance: .; v_gene: TRBV19; d_gene: .; CDR3nt: TGTGCCAGTAGTATAGCTCACGGGGCCCGCTATGGCTACACCTTC; CDR3aa: CASSIAHGARYGYTF
j_gene: TRBJ1-5; abundance: .; v_gene: TRBV10-3; d_gene: .; CDR3nt: TGTGCCATCAGTGAGTCGGGACAGCCCCAGCATTTT; CDR3aa: CAISESGQPQHF
j_gene: TRBJ1-2; abundance: .; v_gene: TRBV12-3/TRBV12-4; d_gene: .; CDR3nt: TGTGCCAGCAGTATCAACTATGGCTACACCTTC; CDR3aa: CASSINYGYTF
j_gene: TRBJ2-3; abundance: .; v_gene: TRBV5-1; d_gene: .; CDR3nt: TGCGCCAGCAGCTTGGCCCCCACTGGCGGGGATACGCAGTATTTT; CDR3aa: CASSLAPTGGDTQYF
j_gene: TRBJ2-5; abundance: .; v_gene: TRBV7-9; d_gene: .; CDR3nt: TGTGCCACCTGGGGATGGGAGGAGACCCAGTACTTC; CDR3aa: CATWGWEETQYF
j_gene: TRBJ2-5; abundance: .; v_gene: TRBV10-3; d_gene: TRBD2; CDR3nt: TGTGCCATCAGTACGGGGGGGCCAGAGACCCAGTACTTC; CDR3aa: CAISTGGPETQYF
j_gene: TRBJ1-1; abundance: .; v_gene: TRBV12-3/TRBV12-4; d_gene: .; CDR3nt: TGTGCCAGCACGATCCCGCCGAACACTGAAGCTTTCTTT; CDR3aa: CASTIPPNTEAFF
j_gene: TRBJ1-1; abundance: once; v_gene: TRBV2; d_gene: .; CDR3nt: TGTGCCAGCAGTGAATGGGTGGAGACTGAAGCTTTCTTT; CDR3aa: CASSEWVETEAFF
j_gene: TRBJ1-3; abundance: .; v_gene: TRBV29-1; d_gene: .; CDR3nt: TGCAGCGTTGAAGATATTTTCGGAGGGCCCTCTGGAAACACCATATATTTT; CDR3aa: CSVEDIFGGPSGNTIYF
j_gene: TRBJ1-5; abundance: .; v_gene: TRBV6-5; d_gene: .; CDR3nt: TGTGCCAGCAGGACCCACGGGACGGTAGATGCGCCCCAGCATTTT; CDR3aa: CASRTHGTVDAPQHF
j_gene: TRBJ1-4; abundance: .; v_gene: TRBV5-1; d_gene: .; CDR3nt: TGCGCCAGCAGCGAGGACTATGCAACTAATGAAAAACTGTTTTTT; CDR3aa: CASSEDYATNEKLFF
j_gene: TRBJ2-5; abundance: .; v_gene: TRBV11-3; d_gene: TRBD2; CDR3nt: TGTGCCAGCAGCACCTTAGCGGGAGGGCCTTTGGAGACCCAGTACTTC; CDR3aa: CASSTLAGGPLETQYF
j_gene: TRBJ1-2; abundance: .; v_gene: TRBV18; d_gene: .; CDR3nt: TGTGCCAGCTCACCACCTCGGACGGACTTTACTAACTATGGCTACACCTTC; CDR3aa: CASSPPRTDFTNYGYTF
j_gene: TRBJ2-7; abundance: .; v_gene: TRBV5-1; d_gene: .; CDR3nt: TGCGCCAGCAGCTTGGCATGGCAACGCGAGCAGTACTTC; CDR3aa: CASSLAWQREQYF
j_gene: TRBJ2-7; abundance: .; v_gene: TRBV5-1; d_gene: .; CDR3nt: TGCGCCAGCAGCCTGGGGCAGGGGCAAGAGCAGTACTTC; CDR3aa: CASSLGQGQEQYF
j_gene: TRBJ2-3; abundance: .; v_gene: TRBV30; d_gene: TRBD2; CDR3nt: TGTGCCTGGACCGGACTAGCGGGAGGGGGTACGCAGTATTTT; CDR3aa: CAWTGLAGGGTQYF
j_gene: TRBJ1-4; abundance: .; v_gene: TRBV2; d_gene: .; CDR3nt: TGTGCCAGCAGTGAGGGTGCAACTAATGAAAAACTGTTTTTT; CDR3aa: CASSEGATNEKLFF
j_gene: TRBJ2-7; abundance: once; v_gene: TRBV7-2; d_gene: .; CDR3nt: TGTGCCAGCAGCTTGGAGGGGCCCTACGAGCAGTACTTC; CDR3aa: CASSLEGPYEQYF
j_gene: TRBJ1-1; abundance: .; v_gene: TRBV6-4; d_gene: .; CDR3nt: TGTGCCAGCAGTGAAAAGGGGAACACTGAAGCTTTCTTT; CDR3aa: CASSEKGNTEAFF
j_gene: TRBJ1-1; abundance: .; v_gene: TRBV30; d_gene: .; CDR3nt: TGTGCCTGGAGTTTAGGGTTAAAAGCTTTCTTT; CDR3aa: CAWSLGLKAFF
j_gene: TRBJ1-4; abundance: .; v_gene: TRBV16; d_gene: .; CDR3nt: TGTGCCAGCAGCCAATCCGGTTTCACTAATGAAAAACTGTTTTTT; CDR3aa: CASSQSGFTNEKLFF
j_gene: TRBJ1-5; abundance: .; v_gene: TRBV20-1; d_gene: TRBD1; CDR3nt: TGCAGTGCTAGTAGAGTCATCATCGGGACAGGGGAGAAGCCCCAGCATTTT; CDR3aa: CSASRVIIGTGEKPQHF
j_gene: TRBJ2-1; abundance: .; v_gene: TRBV9; d_gene: TRBD2; CDR3nt: TGTGCCAGCAGCGGAGGGACTAGCGGGGCAAAGCAGTTCTTC; CDR3aa: CASSGGTSGAKQFF
j_gene: TRBJ2-7; abundance: .; v_gene: TRBV5-4; d_gene: .; CDR3nt: TGTGCCAGCAGCTTCGGGCTAGAGCTAAAGCGGCCCTCCTACGAGCAGTACTTC; CDR3aa: CASSFGLELKRPSYEQYF
j_gene: TRBJ2-1; abundance: .; v_gene: TRBV30; d_gene: TRBD2; CDR3nt: TGTGCCTGGGAGGGTATAGCGGGGGACATACGCTCCTACAATGAGCAGTTCTTC; CDR3aa: CAWEGIAGDIRSYNEQFF
j_gene: TRBJ2-1; abundance: .; v_gene: TRBV25-1; d_gene: TRBD1; CDR3nt: TGTGCCAGCAGGGGGGACAGCTCCTACAATGAGCAGTTCTTC; CDR3aa: CASRGDSSYNEQFF
j_gene: TRBJ2-2; abundance: .; v_gene: TRBV10-3; d_gene: TRBD1; CDR3nt: TGTGCCACGGACGACAGGGGTACCGGGGAGCTGTTTTTT; CDR3aa: CATDDRGTGELFF
j_gene: TRBJ1-2; abundance: .; v_gene: TRBV7-2; d_gene: .; CDR3nt: TGTGCCAGCAGCTTAGTTGGGGGCCGCGCTAACTATGGCTACACCTTC; CDR3aa: CASSLVGGRANYGYTF
j_gene: TRBJ2-1; abundance: .; v_gene: TRBV7-9; d_gene: TRBD2; CDR3nt: TGTGCCAGCAGCTTGGGGGGACTAGCGGGAGTCTCCTACAATGAGCAGTTCTTC; CDR3aa: CASSLGGLAGVSYNEQFF
j_gene: TRBJ1-1; abundance: .; v_gene: TRBV27; d_gene: .; CDR3nt: TGTGCCAGCAGTTTCTTTGCGAACACTGAAGCTTTCTTT; CDR3aa: CASSFFANTEAFF
j_gene: TRBJ2-1; abundance: .; v_gene: TRBV5-1; d_gene: .; CDR3nt: TGCGCCAGCAGCTTGAATCGGCTTTACAATGAGCAGTTCTTC; CDR3aa: CASSLNRLYNEQFF
j_gene: TRBJ1-5; abundance: once; v_gene: TRBV7-9; d_gene: TRBD1; CDR3nt: TGTGCCAGCAGCCTCGGACAGGGGATACAGCCCCAGCATTTT; CDR3aa: CASSLGQGIQPQHF
j_gene: TRBJ2-6; abundance: .; v_gene: TRBV19; d_gene: .; CDR3nt: TGTGCCAGTAGTATAGCGGGGGGCCACTCTGGGGCCAACGTCCTGACTTTC; CDR3aa: CASSIAGGHSGANVLTF
j_gene: TRBJ1-2; abundance: once; v_gene: TRBV19; d_gene: .; CDR3nt: TGTGCCAGTGGAGCCCAGGTCGATGGCTACACCTTC; CDR3aa: CASGAQVDGYTF
j_gene: TRBJ2-7; abundance: few; v_gene: TRBV7-2; d_gene: TRBD1; CDR3nt: TGTGCCAGCAGCCCCCAAGGGACAGGGGAGTACGAGCAGTACTTC; CDR3aa: CASSPQGTGEYEQYF
j_gene: TRBJ1-2; abundance: .; v_gene: TRBV2; d_gene: .; CDR3nt: TGTGCCAGCAGTGAGTCAGGGTTCCGTATCTCATGGTATGGCTACACCTTC; CDR3aa: CASSESGFRISWYGYTF